The subject of this entry is one T cell receptor (beta chain). Its target is unknown. Germline V gives CDR1 SGHNT, CDR2 YENEEA. Trimming shortened V by 0 bases and J by 10 bases, and 9 bases separated the two germline ends. This CDR3 has 12 residues. The sample originates from a study of T cell responses to AZD1222 COVID-19 vaccine. Sequencing was performed with immunoSEQ multiplex PCR; in TCRdb, only in-frame clones are kept and a portion is missing. The sample carries tens of thousands of clones, 88% recorded once. Study-level results: A mostly white British donor set with more females was recruited, and clonal diversity was possibly underestimated. Increases in Spike-specific TCR breadth and depth were seen after two AZD1222 doses.

The chain uses TRBV11-3 and TRBJ1-1; D is ambiguous. The clonotype originates from an adult in good health. This material consisted of peripheral blood, taken on day 0 of MenACWY control vaccination. CDR3 sequence (DNA): TGTGCCAGCAGCTTAGACGGTACATTAGCTTTCTTT. This encodes CASSLDGTLAFF.